Each of the 27 T cell receptor beta chains below was sequenced from the same sample in a study of T cell changes during pregnancy in multiple sclerosis. The assay was immunoSEQ multiplex PCR, and TCRdb's table has in-frame clones only and misses some. The data hold around 70,000 clones, with 92% observed a single time. The specimen was peripheral blood, collected before pregnancy. These receptor sequences come from a female donor with multiple sclerosis, enrolled in a pregnancy study.

The chain couples TRBV6-1 to TRBJ2-1; 7 bases are shared with TRBD1. J gave up 2 bases and V 7 bases, and 8 bases lay outside the gene matches. The CDR3 covers 15 residues. CDR1 and CDR2 from the germline V gene are MNHNS and SASEGT. The CDR3 coding sequence is TGTGCCAGCAACAAAAACAGGGGAACCTACAATGAGCAGTTCTTC. It codes for CASNKNRGTYNEQFF.

This chain joins TRBV4-1 and TRBJ2-5; 10 bases are a match to TRBD1. This CDR3 is built from 15 residues. Germline V gene data show CDR1 as MGHRA and CDR2 as YSYEKL. V dropped 2 bases and J dropped 5; count of bases not matched to a gene: 5. CDR3: CASSQRDRGGETQYF. CDR3 DNA: TGCGCCAGCAGCCAACGGGACAGGGGAGGGGAGACCCAGTACTTC.

This clone was detected once. The V gene is TRBV7-2, the J gene TRBJ2-7; 9 nucleotides line up with TRBD2. V lost 5 bases and J lost 5; bases outside the gene matches: 19. The CDR3 covers 18 residues. Per germline, CDR1 SGHTA and CDR2 FQGNSA. The CDR3 coding sequence is TGTGCCAGCAGCGTTCTATCGGGGCTAGCGGGATCGTCGGACGAGCAGTACTTC. This translates into CASSVLSGLAGSSDEQYF.

About this clone itself: This same CDR3 is encoded by further DNA sequences in the sample. The chain uses TRBV27 and TRBJ2-7; the D gene is possibly TRBD2 (6 bases). The CDR3 consists of 11 residues. The V end lost 6 bases, the J end lost 3 bases, and 6 bases lay between the germline ends. CDR1 MNHEY and CDR2 SMNVEV come from the germline V gene (reference sequence). The chain's CDR3 is CASRRGYEQYF. CDR3 in DNA: TGTGCCAGCAGGCGGGGCTACGAGCAGTACTTC.

V usage is TRBV29-1 and J usage is TRBJ2-1; 9 bases are shared with TRBD2. J gave up 9 bases and V 7 bases, and 10 bases lay outside the gene matches. CDR1 SQVTM and CDR2 ANQGSEA come from the germline V gene. This CDR3 spans 13 amino acids. The CDR3 bases are TGCAGCGGCCGGGGGCGGGAGGGCACTGAGCAGTTCTTC. Translation: CSGRGREGTEQFF.

The chain couples TRBV7-3 to TRBJ2-2; D gene unclear. CDR1 is SGHTA, CDR2 FQGTGA, per germline. The length of the CDR3 is 15 residues. V lost 0 bases to trimming and J lost 9 bases, with 14 bases between them. The CDR3 region is CASSLTSLEDRELFF. CDR3 sequence (DNA): TGTGCCAGCAGCTTAACTAGTCTTGAGGATCGGGAGCTGTTTTTT.

This rearrangement joins TRBV15 to TRBJ2-1, with 8 bases fitting TRBD1. This CDR3 comprises 15 residues. The germline V gene has CDR1 LNHNV and CDR2 YYDKDF (reference sequence). V trimming: 1 base; J trimming: 5 bases; junction bases outside the gene matches: 4. This CDR3 reads CATSRGQGADNEQFF. CDR3 DNA: TGTGCCACCAGCAGAGGTCAGGGGGCAGACAATGAGCAGTTCTTC.

The J gene is TRBJ2-1, the V gene TRBV11-2; 12 bases map to TRBD2. Germline V lookup: CDR1 SGHAT, CDR2 FQNNGV. The CDR3 contains 16 residues. After removal of 6 bases from V and 8 bases from J, the junction contained 11 bases not matched to a gene. CDR3 in DNA: TGTGCCAGCAGTTACAGGCGGACTAGCGGGATCTATGAGCAGTTCTTC. It codes for CASSYRRTSGIYEQFF.

The rearrangement uses TRBV4-3 and TRBJ2-3; TRBD2 matches at 7 bases. This CDR3 region has 15 residues. The J segment lost 3 bases and the V segment lost 4 bases, leaving 7 bases of the junction unmatched. Per germline, CDR1 LGHNA and CDR2 YSLEER. The CDR3 loop reads CASSLRREGTDTQYF. The CDR3 bases are TGCGCCAGCAGCCTCAGGAGGGAGGGTACAGATACGCAGTATTTT.

The CDR3 sequence: CASSQRQGPYEQYF. Here the CDR3 DNA reads TGCGCCAGCAGCCAACGACAGGGACCCTACGAGCAGTACTTC. J is TRBJ2-7 and V is TRBV4-3; 7 positions agree with TRBD1. J gave up 2 bases and V 2 bases, and 3 bases lay outside the gene matches. This CDR3 region has 14 residues. CDR1 is LGHNA and CDR2 is YSLEER in the germline V gene.

The chain carries TRBV5-4 and TRBJ2-5; 11 bases are a match to TRBD2. CDR1 and CDR2 from the germline V gene are SGHNT and YYREEE (reference sequence). V lost 0 bases, J lost 5 bases, and 15 bases stayed unmatched. The CDR3 totals 19 residues. In nucleotides, the CDR3 is TGTGCCAGCAGCTTGGATAAAACCACTAGCGGGAGCGGATGGGAGACCCAGTACTTC. Its protein product is CASSLDKTTSGSGWETQYF.

The chain links TRBV6-5 to TRBJ2-1; 9 bases match TRBD2. V was clipped by 9 bases and J by 6 bases; unmatched bases: 12. Looked up from germline, CDR1 is MNHEY and CDR2 is SVGAGI. The CDR3 covers 15 residues. The CDR3: CASRVGREGFNEQFF. The CDR3 DNA sequence: TGTGCCAGTAGAGTCGGGCGGGAGGGGTTCAATGAGCAGTTCTTC.

This chain connects TRBV18 to TRBJ2-1; 13 positions agree with TRBD2. Germline CDR1 reads KGHSH; CDR2 reads LQKENI. This CDR3 spans 15 amino acids. V dropped 5 bases and J dropped 5; count of bases not matched to a gene: 3. Here the CDR3 reads CASSTTSGRNNEQFF. CDR3 in DNA: TGTGCCAGCTCAACGACTAGCGGGAGGAACAATGAGCAGTTCTTC.

The chain recombines TRBV15 with TRBJ1-1; D is undetermined. The V and J ends lost 9 bases and 1 base respectively, with 12 bases between them. The germline gives CDR1 LNHNV, CDR2 YYDKDF (reference sequence). CDR3 length: 13 residues. The CDR3 is CATLRRENTEAFF. CDR3 in DNA: TGTGCCACACTTAGACGGGAGAACACTGAAGCTTTCTTT.

The genes are TRBV4-1 and TRBJ1-5, with TRBD1 matching over 7 bases. The CDR3 extends over 16 amino acids. J was trimmed by 1 base and V by 2 bases; bases with no gene match: 5. CDR1 is MGHRA and CDR2 is YSYEKL in the germline V gene. CDR3 sequence reads: CASSQLTGVSNQPQHF. CDR3 DNA: TGCGCCAGCAGCCAACTAACAGGGGTAAGCAATCAGCCCCAGCATTTT.

This chain connects TRBV28 to TRBJ2-1; 8 bases are shared with TRBD2. The germline V gene encodes CDR1 MDHEN and CDR2 SYDVKM. The ends lost 5 bases at V and 4 bases at J; junction bases unmatched: 7. The CDR3 runs 15 residues. CDR3 region: CASSPGGGGYNEQFF. The DNA of the CDR3 is TGTGCCAGCAGTCCCGGGGGGGGAGGATACAATGAGCAGTTCTTC.

This chain links TRBV10-3 with TRBJ1-3; D gene unclear. The germline V gene has CDR1 ENHRY and CDR2 SYGVKD. The CDR3 is 15 amino acids. V was clipped by 7 bases and J by 0 bases, with 13 bases between them. In DNA form, the CDR3 reads TGTGCCATCACTGGCGGCAGCACCTCTGGAAACACCATATATTTT. Translating gives CAITGGSTSGNTIYF.

This chain connects TRBV6-5 to TRBJ2-5; TRBD2 matches at 7 bases. The trim removed 4 bases at V and 5 bases at J, leaving 7 bases unmatched. The CDR3 length is 14 residues. The V gene's germline CDR1 is MNHEY and CDR2 SVGAGI. The CDR3 DNA reads TGTGCCAGCAGTTCTGCGGGAGTAGGGGAGACCCAGTACTTC. This gives the protein CASSSAGVGETQYF.

The V and J genes are TRBV5-1 and TRBJ2-3; no definite D call. The CDR3 totals 13 residues. CDR1 and CDR2 (germline): SGHRS, YFSETQ. V was trimmed by 1 base and J by 6 bases, leaving 9 bases between them. The CDR3: CASSLPVQDTQYF. The CDR3 DNA reads TGCGCCAGCAGCTTGCCCGTACAGGATACGCAGTATTTT.

The chain employs TRBV9 and TRBJ2-5, with 10 bases fitting TRBD1. The CDR3 has 15 amino acids. V was pared by 3 bases and J by 5 bases, with 7 bases of the junction left unmatched. In germline, CDR1 is SGDLS, CDR2 YYNGEE. Here the CDR3 reads CASSAGDRGAETQYF. CDR3 nucleotides: TGTGCCAGCAGCGCGGGGGACAGGGGTGCGGAGACCCAGTACTTC.

The chain is built from TRBV15 and TRBJ2-2; TRBD2 matches at 12 bases. Germline values: CDR1 LNHNV, CDR2 YYDKDF (reference sequence). The V and J ends lost 5 bases and 5 bases, in that order; junction bases with no gene match: 6. The CDR3 is 16 residues long. The CDR3, as DNA: TGTGCCACCAGCCTAGCGGGAGGGCCAAGGACCGGGGAGCTGTTTTTT. Protein: CATSLAGGPRTGELFF.

The gene calls are TRBV28 and TRBJ2-7; D not resolved. Per the germline V gene, CDR1 is MDHEN and CDR2 is SYDVKM. With 2 bases removed from V and 1 base from J, the gap between germline ends came to 12 bases. This CDR3 spans 15 amino acids. The CDR3 is CASSLGRSLSYEQYF. In nucleotides, the CDR3 is TGTGCCAGCAGTTTAGGCAGGTCCCTATCCTACGAGCAGTACTTC.

The rearrangement links TRBV10-3 to TRBJ2-7, with D tentatively TRBD1 (6 bases). This CDR3 comprises 14 residues. Germline CDR1 reads ENHRY; CDR2 reads SYGVKD. Trimming left V 6 bases short and J 5 bases short, with 17 bases between. CDR3 nucleotide sequence: TGTGCCATCAGGAGACAAGGGGGTCCCCACGAGCAGTACTTC. It codes for CAIRRQGGPHEQYF.

The chain employs TRBV18 and TRBJ2-5; no clear D gene. CDR3 length: 13 residues. Between the trimmed V and J ends, which lost 4 bases and 2 bases, there was a span of 8 bases. Per the germline V gene, CDR1 is KGHSH and CDR2 is LQKENI. The CDR3 nucleotides read TGTGCCAGCTCACAACGGTTGCAAGAGACCCAGTACTTC. It translates to CASSQRLQETQYF.

V is TRBV18 and J is TRBJ2-1; no clear D. The CDR3 has 14 amino acids. The germline V and J ends were trimmed by 4 bases and 10 bases, with 17 bases remaining between them. Germline CDR1 KGHSH, CDR2 LQKENI. Written as DNA, the CDR3 is TGTGCCAGCTCACAGGATGGCTCGAGGTTGGAGCAGTTCTTC. Its protein product is CASSQDGSRLEQFF.

In DNA, the CDR3 is TGTGCCAGCAGTTTTCAGGGAAATCAGCCCCAGCATTTT. It yields the protein CASSFQGNQPQHF. The chain carries TRBV27 and TRBJ1-5; a possible D gene is TRBD1 (5 bases). The CDR3 is 13 residues long. V gave up 3 bases and J gave up 4 bases, with 7 bases separating them. CDR1 and CDR2 (germline): MNHEY, SMNVEV (reference sequence).

The rearrangement uses TRBV30 and TRBJ2-3, with 13 bases matching TRBD2. The J segment lost 1 base and the V segment lost 7 bases, leaving 17 bases of the junction unmatched. The CDR3 runs 19 residues. Germline CDR1 reads GTSNPN; CDR2 reads SVGIG (reference sequence). CDR3 coding DNA: TGTGCCTCCCAATCGAGGACTAGCGGGAGACTACTCGGCACAGATACGCAGTATTTT. It yields the protein CASQSRTSGRLLGTDTQYF.